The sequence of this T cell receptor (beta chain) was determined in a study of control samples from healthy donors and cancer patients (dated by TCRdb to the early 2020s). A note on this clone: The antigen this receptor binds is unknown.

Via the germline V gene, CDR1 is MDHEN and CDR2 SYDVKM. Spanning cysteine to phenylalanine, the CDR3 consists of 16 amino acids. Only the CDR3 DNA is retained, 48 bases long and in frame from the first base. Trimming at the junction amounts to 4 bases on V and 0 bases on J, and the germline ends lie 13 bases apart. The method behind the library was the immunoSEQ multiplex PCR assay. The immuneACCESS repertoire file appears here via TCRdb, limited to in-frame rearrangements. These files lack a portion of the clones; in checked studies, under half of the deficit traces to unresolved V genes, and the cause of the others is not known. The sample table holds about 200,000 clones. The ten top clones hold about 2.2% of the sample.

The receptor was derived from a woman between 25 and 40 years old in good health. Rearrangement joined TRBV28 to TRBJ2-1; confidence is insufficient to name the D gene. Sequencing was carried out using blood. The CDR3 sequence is CASSSHTKSSYNEQFF. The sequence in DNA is TGTGCCAGCAGTTCACATACTAAAAGCTCCTACAATGAGCAGTTCTTC.